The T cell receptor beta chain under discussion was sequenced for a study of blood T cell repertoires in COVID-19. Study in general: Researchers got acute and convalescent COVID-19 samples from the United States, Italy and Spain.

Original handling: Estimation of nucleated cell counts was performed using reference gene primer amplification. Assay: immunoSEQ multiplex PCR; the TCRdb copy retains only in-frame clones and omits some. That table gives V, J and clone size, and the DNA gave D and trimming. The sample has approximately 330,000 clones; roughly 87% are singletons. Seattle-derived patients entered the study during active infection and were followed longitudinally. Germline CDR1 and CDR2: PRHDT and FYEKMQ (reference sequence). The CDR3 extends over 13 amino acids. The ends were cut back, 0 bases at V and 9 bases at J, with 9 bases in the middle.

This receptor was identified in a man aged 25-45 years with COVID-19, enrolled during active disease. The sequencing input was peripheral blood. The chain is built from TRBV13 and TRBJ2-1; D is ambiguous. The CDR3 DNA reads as TGTGCCAGCAGCTTAGGCCAGTCAGGTGAGCAGTTCTTC. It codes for CASSLGQSGEQFF.